This record covers a single T cell receptor beta chain. A read error may account for a junction end that differs from germline. This entry comes from a study of shared clonotypes between healthy human individuals. CDR1 is MNHNS, CDR2 SASEGT, per germline. The CDR3 is 8 residues long. The protocol was immunoSEQ multiplex PCR, while the TCRdb copy is restricted to in-frame clones and leaves out a portion. The repertoire holds 2,500,000 or so clones, with around nine tenths as singletons. Sequenced: naive CD4+ T cells sorted from blood. Subset described: CD45RA+ positively selected. The sequence derives from a young man in good health. The chain has TRBV6-1 and TRBJ1-2; D remains ambiguous. CDR3: CASSEATF. In DNA form, the CDR3 reads TGTGCCAGCAGTGAGGCTACGTTC.